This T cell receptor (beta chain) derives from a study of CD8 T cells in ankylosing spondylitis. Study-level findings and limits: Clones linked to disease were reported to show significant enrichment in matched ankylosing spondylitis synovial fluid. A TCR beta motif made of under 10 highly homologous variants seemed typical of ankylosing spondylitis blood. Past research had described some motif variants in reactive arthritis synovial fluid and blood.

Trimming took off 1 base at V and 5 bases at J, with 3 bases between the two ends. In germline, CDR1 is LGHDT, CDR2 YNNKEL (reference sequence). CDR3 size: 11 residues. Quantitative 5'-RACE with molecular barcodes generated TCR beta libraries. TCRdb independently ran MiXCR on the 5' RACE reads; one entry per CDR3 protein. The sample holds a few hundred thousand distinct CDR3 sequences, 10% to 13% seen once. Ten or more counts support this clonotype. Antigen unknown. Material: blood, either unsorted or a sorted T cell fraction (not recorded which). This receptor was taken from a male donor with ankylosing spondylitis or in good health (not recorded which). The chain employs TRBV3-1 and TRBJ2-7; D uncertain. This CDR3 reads CASSQVHEQYF. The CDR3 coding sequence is TGTGCCAGCAGCCAAGTCCACGAGCAGTACTTC.